These T cell receptor beta chains were read from a single sample in a study of T cells in Graves' hyperthyroidism and ophthalmopathy. TCRdb passed the multiplex PCR reads through MiXCR, listing each CDR3 protein once. Of about 290,000 distinct CDR3 sequences listed, about an eighth are singletons. Specimen: blood. The receptors originated from a woman under 40 with Graves' hyperthyroidism that later progressed to Graves' ophthalmopathy. Each CDR3 is given with its conserved first and last residue. The D gene is left open where the match is weak. Not all rows give a size; the values are once, few, many and, for expanded clones, a class.

v_call	clone_size	j_call	d_call	cdr3_nt	cdr3_aa
TRBV28	many	TRBJ1-3	-	TGTGCCAGCACTAGCTCCGACCTGGGGATCACCATATATTTT	CASTSSDLGITIYF
TRBV27	many	TRBJ2-1	TRBD1	TGTGCCAGCAGTGACCCTAAAGGTTATGCCCGGGACAGGTTTTCCAGCTCCTACAATGAGCAGTTCTTC	CASSDPKGYARDRFSSSYNEQFF
TRBV5-6	many	TRBJ2-7	TRBD2	TGTGCCAGCAGCGAAGGACTAGCGGGATTGAAGCAGTACTTC	CASSEGLAGLKQYF
TRBV28	many	TRBJ2-2	-	TGTGCCAGCAGTGAGAACACCGGGGAGCTGTTTTTT	CASSENTGELFF
TRBV7-2	many	TRBJ2-3	-	TGTGCCAGCAGCTTAGGGTACGGCGATACGCAGTATTTT	CASSLGYGDTQYF
TRBV7-9	few	TRBJ2-2	-	TGTGCCAGCAGTACGGTTAACACCGGGGAGCTGTTTTTT	CASSTVNTGELFF
TRBV9	-	TRBJ2-1	-	TGTGCCAGCAGCACAACCGGGACGGAGATCTCCGAGCAGTTCTTC	CASSTTGTEISEQFF
TRBV5-1	many	TRBJ2-1	TRBD2	TGCGCCAGCAGCTTGGATGTCCCTGGCGGGAGTAACCACAATGAGCAGTTCTTC	CASSLDVPGGSNHNEQFF
TRBV4-3	-	TRBJ2-2	-	TGCGCCAGCAGCGAAGTGGGGGGAGGGAACACCGGGGAGCTGTTTTTT	CASSEVGGGNTGELFF
TRBV6-1	many	TRBJ2-1	-	TGTGCCAGCACCGCCGGGGGATACAATGAGCAGTTCTTC	CASTAGGYNEQFF
TRBV27	-	TRBJ2-7	-	TGTGCCAGCAGCTCCATGGGGGGTTACGAGCAGTACTTC	CASSSMGGYEQYF
TRBV30	-	TRBJ1-2	-	TGTGCCTGGACAGGGTTCGGCTACACCTTC	CAWTGFGYTF
TRBV6-2/TRBV6-3	-	TRBJ2-5	-	TGTGCCACCTCAGATGAGAGTTGGGAGACCCAGTACTTC	CATSDESWETQYF
TRBV30	-	TRBJ2-7	TRBD1	TGTGCCTGGAGCGCTACAGGGGGATCCTACGAGCAGTACTTC	CAWSATGGSYEQYF
TRBV15	many	TRBJ2-7	TRBD2	TGTGCCACCAGCTCCCCTGGTAGCGGGAGTACGAACGAGCAGTACTTC	CATSSPGSGSTNEQYF
TRBV7-2	many	TRBJ2-6	-	TGTGCCAGCAGCTTAGTCGGTAGCTGGCCAGACGGGGCCAACGTCCTGACTTTC	CASSLVGSWPDGANVLTF
TRBV24-1	many	TRBJ1-2	-	TGTGCCACCAGTGATCCTGCGTGGGGTTTTGGCTACACCTTC	CATSDPAWGFGYTF
TRBV3-1	many	TRBJ2-1	-	TGTGCCAGCAGCCAAGATCTAGCCTACAATGAGCAGTTCTTC	CASSQDLAYNEQFF
TRBV20-1	few	TRBJ2-4	-	TGCAGTGGTATGCCCAAAAACATTCAGTACTTC	CSGMPKNIQYF
TRBV5-1	-	TRBJ2-3	-	TGCGCCAGCAGCTTGGCCGGGAGACAGTTAAGCACAGATACGCAGTATTTT	CASSLAGRQLSTDTQYF
TRBV5-1	-	TRBJ2-3	-	TGCGCCAGCAGCTTGGGTGGCAAAAGCACAGATACGCAGTATTTT	CASSLGGKSTDTQYF
TRBV19	-	TRBJ1-5	-	TGTGCCAGTAGTATAGGTCCAAGGGTGGGTAGCAATCAGCCCCAGCATTTT	CASSIGPRVGSNQPQHF
TRBV4-3	-	TRBJ2-7	-	TGCGCCAGCAGCCAATATGGGACATCCTACGAGCAGTACTTC	CASSQYGTSYEQYF
TRBV4-3	many	TRBJ2-7	TRBD2	TGCGCCAGCAGCCAAGGGTCCAGCGGGAGCTACGAGCAGTACTTC	CASSQGSSGSYEQYF
TRBV6-1	many	TRBJ2-7	TRBD1	TGTGCCAGCAGTTATGGGCAGGGGGCCATCGAGCAGTACTTC	CASSYGQGAIEQYF
TRBV9	-	TRBJ2-1	-	TGTGCCAGCAGCGTAGGACAACTCAATGAGCAGTTCTTC	CASSVGQLNEQFF
TRBV2	few	TRBJ1-1	TRBD1	TGTGCCAGTCGGGACACAGGGGGCTGGGTCACTGAAGCTTTCTTT	CASRDTGGWVTEAFF
TRBV6-6	many	TRBJ1-2	-	TGTGCCAGCAGTTACTCGGCGGGAAGTATCTATGGCTACACCTTC	CASSYSAGSIYGYTF
TRBV5-8	few	TRBJ1-2	-	TGTGCCAGCAGCCAGACCCCGACAGACTATGGCTACACCTTC	CASSQTPTDYGYTF
TRBV19	-	TRBJ1-5	-	TGTGCCAGTAGTATAGATCCGGAGAGAGAGATAAATCAGCCCCAGCATTTT	CASSIDPEREINQPQHF
TRBV6-2/TRBV6-3	few	TRBJ2-3	-	TGTGCCAGCAGCCCGGCTCGGAGTATTAGCACAGATACGCAGTATTTT	CASSPARSISTDTQYF
TRBV7-3	-	TRBJ2-1	TRBD2	TGTGCCAGCAGCACGGGACTAGCGGTCTACAATGAGCAGTTCTTC	CASSTGLAVYNEQFF
TRBV19	-	TRBJ2-1	TRBD2	TGTGCCAGTAGTCTCCCTAGCGGCTACAATGAGCAGTTCTTC	CASSLPSGYNEQFF
TRBV7-3	-	TRBJ2-1	TRBD1	TGTGCCAGCAGCTTAAGCGGGCAGGGGGTCGTAGCACGTCAGTTCTTC	CASSLSGQGVVARQFF
TRBV3-1	few	TRBJ2-5	-	TGTGCCAGCAGCCAAGGGCGCGGAGTCGGAGAGACCCAGTACTTC	CASSQGRGVGETQYF
TRBV14	many	TRBJ2-1	TRBD1	TGTGCCAGCAGCCAGCTAGGGACAGGGAGGAATGAGCAGTTCTTC	CASSQLGTGRNEQFF
TRBV30	many	TRBJ2-7	-	TGTGCCAGCACGGGACTAGGGGGCCACGAGCAGTACTTC	CASTGLGGHEQYF
TRBV27	many	TRBJ2-3	TRBD2	TGTGCCAGCAGAAGCCTAGCGGACGGGCAGTATTTT	CASRSLADGQYF
TRBV29-1	-	TRBJ1-4	TRBD1	TGCAGCGTTTTAATTCCGGGACAGGGGCGGGAAAAACTGTTTTTT	CSVLIPGQGREKLFF
TRBV29-1	many	TRBJ2-7	-	TGCAGCGTGGAGGACATTCCCGGGCAGTACTTC	CSVEDIPGQYF
TRBV7-8	many	TRBJ2-5	-	TGTGCCAGCAGCTTATATGGGATCCGGGAGACCCAGTACTTC	CASSLYGIRETQYF
TRBV4-1	few	TRBJ1-5	-	TGCGCCAGCAGCCAACAGCAAGGGGACAATCAGCCCCAGCATTTT	CASSQQQGDNQPQHF
TRBV6-2/TRBV6-3	few	TRBJ1-1	-	TGTGCCAGCAGTTACGGGACGGACCACACTGAAGCTTTCTTT	CASSYGTDHTEAFF